Listed below are T cell receptor beta chains from one sample, sequenced in a study of CD4 T cells in relation to SARS-CoV-2 and coronaviruses. This table comes from immunoSEQ multiplex PCR, and its TCRdb copy is limited to in-frame clones, with some not included. The sample has approximately 20,000 clones; around 81% are singletons. These receptors have no known antigen. Sequencing was performed on CD4+ T cells from PBMCs, cultured in vitro. These receptors originate from a human donor in good health. The CDR3 runs from the conserved cysteine through the conserved F or W. The order of the fields is J gene, D gene, clone size, V gene, CDR3 protein, CDR3 DNA. The D gene is left open where the match is weak. Size tells how often a clone was seen (once, few, many) or the class of an expanded clone, and some rows leave it out.

TRBJ2-5,.,.,TRBV12-5,CASGPQGGYQETQYF,TGTGCTAGTGGCCCACAGGGGGGGTACCAAGAGACCCAGTACTTC
TRBJ1-1,.,.,TRBV7-9,CASNQRGAGTEAFF,TGTGCCAGCAACCAGAGGGGGGCAGGGACTGAAGCTTTCTTT
TRBJ2-7,TRBD2,medium-sized,TRBV4-2,CASSQDLRDYEQYF,TGTGCCAGCAGCCAAGATCTGAGGGACTATGAACAGTACTTC
TRBJ2-3,.,few,TRBV7-8,CASSSQGITDTQYF,TGTGCCAGCAGCTCGCAAGGGATCACAGATACGCAGTATTTT
TRBJ1-5,.,.,TRBV18,CASSPMAGNQPQHF,TGTGCCAGCTCACCAATGGCAGGCAATCAGCCCCAGCATTTT
TRBJ2-7,.,.,TRBV7-9,CASSALGQGFYEQYF,TGTGCCAGCAGCGCCTTGGGACAAGGATTCTACGAGCAGTACTTC
TRBJ2-1,.,.,TRBV5-8,CASSLSNEQFF,TGTGCCAGCAGCTTGTCAAATGAGCAGTTCTTC
TRBJ1-5,.,.,TRBV5-5,CASSRRSGGNQPQHF,TGTGCCAGCAGCCGAAGGTCTGGGGGCAATCAGCCCCAGCATTTT
TRBJ2-5,.,.,TRBV10-1,CASSDLGQETQYF,TGCGCCAGCAGTGACCTGGGCCAAGAGACCCAGTACTTC
TRBJ2-7,TRBD1,few,TRBV4-3,CASSQAVDRGFYEQYF,TGCGCCAGCAGCCAAGCCGTGGACAGGGGATTCTACGAGCAGTACTTC
TRBJ2-1,.,.,TRBV27,CASSLFQAGDNEQFF,TGTGCCAGCAGTTTATTCCAGGCAGGAGACAATGAGCAGTTCTTC
TRBJ1-1,.,.,TRBV25-1,CASSETGRVPEAFF,TGTGCCAGCAGTGAGACGGGAAGAGTCCCTGAAGCTTTCTTT
TRBJ2-7,.,.,TRBV7-8,CASSLRTVLYEQYF,TGTGCCAGCAGCTTACGGACAGTCCTCTACGAGCAGTACTTC
TRBJ2-5,TRBD2,.,TRBV6-2/TRBV6-3,CASSYGLTSGRETQYF,TGTGCCAGCAGTTACGGGCTGACTAGCGGGCGAGAGACCCAGTACTTC
TRBJ1-2,.,.,TRBV2,CASSELGGENYGYTF,TGTGCCAGCAGTGAGCTGGGGGGGGAGAACTATGGCTACACCTTC
TRBJ2-5,.,.,TRBV19,CASSMGPQETQYF,TGTGCCAGTAGTATGGGACCGCAAGAGACCCAGTACTTC
TRBJ2-2,.,.,TRBV4-2,CASSPRGSETGELFF,TGTGCCAGCAGCCCGCGGGGCAGCGAGACCGGGGAGCTGTTTTTT
TRBJ1-1,.,once,TRBV19,CASSIQGNTEAFF,TGTGCCAGTAGTATACAGGGGAACACTGAAGCTTTCTTT
TRBJ2-5,TRBD2,.,TRBV19,CASSLLAGIGETQYF,TGTGCCAGTAGTCTCTTAGCGGGAATTGGAGAGACCCAGTACTTC
TRBJ2-2,TRBD2,.,TRBV3-1/TRBV3-2,CASSQRTSGGNTGELFF,TGTGCCAGCAGCCAACGAACTAGCGGAGGGAACACCGGGGAGCTGTTTTTT
TRBJ2-7,.,once,TRBV5-1,CASSSGVRQEQYF,TGCGCCAGCAGCTCCGGGGTCCGCCAGGAGCAGTACTTC
TRBJ2-7,.,.,TRBV7-9,CASSLGTGVYEQYF,TGTGCCAGCAGCCTCGGGACGGGGGTCTACGAGCAGTACTTC
TRBJ2-5,TRBD1,.,TRBV19,CASSIHRDRRETQYF,TGTGCCAGTAGTATCCACCGGGACAGGAGAGAGACCCAGTACTTC
TRBJ2-3,.,.,TRBV11-2,CASSFVTAASSTDTQYF,TGTGCCAGCAGCTTTGTGACAGCAGCCTCTAGCACAGATACGCAGTATTTT
TRBJ2-6,.,.,TRBV19,CASIGPHSGANVLTF,TGTGCCAGTATAGGTCCGCACTCTGGGGCCAACGTCCTGACTTTC
TRBJ1-1,TRBD1,.,TRBV11-2,CASSFLTTGGIGAFF,TGTGCCAGCAGCTTTTTAACCACAGGGGGCATAGGAGCTTTCTTT
TRBJ2-1,.,.,TRBV25-1,CASSVHGPYNEQFF,TGTGCCAGCAGTGTCCACGGGCCCTACAATGAGCAGTTCTTC
TRBJ2-7,TRBD2,few,TRBV4-1,CASSHIGLAGYEQYF,TGCGCCAGCAGCCATATCGGACTAGCGGGATACGAGCAGTACTTC
TRBJ1-1,.,.,TRBV12-3/TRBV12-4,CASKGLGTEAFF,TGTGCCAGCAAGGGATTGGGCACTGAAGCTTTCTTT
TRBJ1-1,.,.,TRBV5-4,CASSLAGPSTEAFF,TGTGCCAGCAGCTTGGCCGGTCCCAGCACTGAAGCTTTCTTT
TRBJ2-7,.,.,TRBV3-1/TRBV3-2,CASSQAGRAGEQYF,TGTGCCAGCAGCCAAGCAGGCAGGGCGGGGGAGCAGTACTTC
TRBJ1-2,TRBD1,.,TRBV12-3/TRBV12-4,CASSPRTGVGYTF,TGTGCCAGCAGCCCTAGGACAGGGGTTGGCTACACCTTC
TRBJ2-1,.,few,TRBV28,CASSLYGGPSNEQFF,TGTGCCAGCAGTTTATACGGAGGGCCGAGCAATGAGCAGTTCTTC
TRBJ2-2,.,.,TRBV14,CASSPSLNTGELFF,TGTGCCAGCAGCCCCTCCCTCAACACCGGGGAGCTGTTTTTT
TRBJ2-5,.,.,TRBV9,CASSTLAQETQYF,TGTGCCAGCAGCACCCTAGCGCAAGAGACCCAGTACTTC
TRBJ1-2,TRBD1,.,TRBV9,CASSDRQGAGGYTF,TGTGCCAGCAGCGACCGACAGGGGGCCGGTGGCTACACCTTC
TRBJ2-1,TRBD1,.,TRBV7-2,CASSLSGQAYNEQFF,TGTGCCAGCAGCTTATCGGGACAGGCCTACAATGAGCAGTTCTTC
TRBJ2-2,.,.,TRBV14,CASSQDLGRGELFF,TGTGCCAGCAGCCAAGATTTGGGTCGGGGGGAGCTGTTTTTT
TRBJ1-1,.,few,TRBV5-1,CASSPQTFPRRASTEAFF,TGCGCCAGCAGCCCGCAGACATTTCCGAGAAGAGCGAGCACTGAAGCTTTCTTT
TRBJ1-5,TRBD1,.,TRBV11-2,CASTRGQQDQPQHF,TGTGCCAGCACCCGGGGACAGCAGGATCAGCCCCAGCATTTT
TRBJ2-5,TRBD2,.,TRBV18,CASSPRLAGTQETQYF,TGTGCCAGCTCACCCCGACTAGCGGGGACCCAAGAGACCCAGTACTTC
TRBJ2-5,TRBD2,.,TRBV7-9,CASSLPSGEGETQYF,TGTGCCAGCAGCTTACCCTCGGGGGAGGGAGAGACCCAGTACTTC
TRBJ1-5,.,few,TRBV2,CASSGESLGHQPQHF,TGTGCCAGCAGTGGGGAGTCTCTGGGGCATCAGCCCCAGCATTTT
TRBJ1-2,TRBD1,.,TRBV6-5,CASRSTGGRGYTF,TGTGCCAGCAGGTCGACAGGGGGCCGGGGCTACACCTTC
TRBJ2-1,.,few,TRBV4-3,CASSQGTRSYNEQFF,TGCGCCAGCAGCCAAGGTACTAGGTCCTACAATGAGCAGTTCTTC
TRBJ1-1,.,.,TRBV6-5,CASSYKHAGSEAFF,TGTGCCAGCAGTTACAAGCACGCAGGGTCGGAAGCTTTCTTT
TRBJ1-3,.,.,TRBV27,CASSQGSGNTIYF,TGTGCCAGCAGTCAGGGGTCTGGAAACACCATATATTTT
TRBJ2-7,.,.,TRBV6-5,CASSYSPLYEQYF,TGTGCCAGCAGTTACTCGCCACTCTACGAGCAGTACTTC
TRBJ1-2,.,.,TRBV3-1/TRBV3-2,CASSRGRGYTF,TGTGCCAGCAGCCGGGGGCGAGGCTACACCTTC
TRBJ1-1,.,few,TRBV6-5,CASRGGGAGDTEAFF,TGTGCCAGCAGGGGAGGGGGGGCTGGGGACACTGAAGCTTTCTTT
TRBJ1-2,.,few,TRBV13,CASSLVQLTYGYTF,TGTGCCAGCAGCTTAGTGCAGTTAACCTATGGCTACACCTTC
TRBJ2-3,.,.,TRBV5-8,CASSLEGGSDTQYF,TGTGCCAGCAGCTTGGAAGGGGGTTCAGATACGCAGTATTTT
TRBJ2-7,.,once,TRBV5-1,CASSRGRGSSYEQYF,TGCGCCAGCAGCCGGGGGCGGGGGAGTTCCTACGAGCAGTACTTC
TRBJ2-3,TRBD2,.,TRBV25-1,CASSDSRLAGSDTQYF,TGTGCCAGCAGTGACTCCCGACTAGCGGGCTCGGATACGCAGTATTTT
TRBJ1-5,TRBD1,.,TRBV7-2,CASSLSTGVGQPQHF,TGTGCCAGCAGCTTATCCACAGGGGTCGGGCAGCCCCAGCATTTT
TRBJ2-3,TRBD2,.,TRBV5-1,CASSYSGREGTDTQYF,TGCGCCAGCAGCTATAGCGGTCGGGAGGGCACAGATACGCAGTATTTT
TRBJ1-4,.,.,TRBV19,CASSHGAPNEKLFF,TGTGCCAGTAGCCACGGGGCGCCTAATGAAAAACTGTTTTTT
TRBJ2-5,.,.,TRBV6-5,CASTSEGARRETQYF,TGTGCCAGTACCTCCGAAGGGGCGAGGAGGGAGACCCAGTACTTC
TRBJ1-5,.,once,TRBV6-1,CASSEALRVQPQHF,TGTGCCAGCAGTGAAGCGCTCAGGGTCCAGCCCCAGCATTTT
TRBJ2-5,.,.,TRBV18,CASSPDSQETQYF,TGTGCCAGCTCACCGGACAGCCAAGAGACCCAGTACTTC